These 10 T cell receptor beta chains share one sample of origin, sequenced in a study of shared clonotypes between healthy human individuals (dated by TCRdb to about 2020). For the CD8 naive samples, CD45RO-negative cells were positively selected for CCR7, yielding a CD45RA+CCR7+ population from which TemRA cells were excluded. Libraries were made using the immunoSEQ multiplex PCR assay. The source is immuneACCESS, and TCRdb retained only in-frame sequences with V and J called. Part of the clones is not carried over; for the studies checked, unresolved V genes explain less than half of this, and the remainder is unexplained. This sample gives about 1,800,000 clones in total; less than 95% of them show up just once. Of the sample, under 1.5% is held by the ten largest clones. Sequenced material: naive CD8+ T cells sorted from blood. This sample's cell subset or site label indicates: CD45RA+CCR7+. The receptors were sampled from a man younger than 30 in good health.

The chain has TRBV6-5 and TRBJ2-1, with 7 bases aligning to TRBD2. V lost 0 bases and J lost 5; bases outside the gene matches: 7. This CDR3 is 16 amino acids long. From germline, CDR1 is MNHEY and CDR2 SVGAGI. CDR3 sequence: CASSYSASGSNNEQFF. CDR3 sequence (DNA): TGTGCCAGCAGTTACTCGGCTAGCGGCTCTAACAATGAGCAGTTCTTC.

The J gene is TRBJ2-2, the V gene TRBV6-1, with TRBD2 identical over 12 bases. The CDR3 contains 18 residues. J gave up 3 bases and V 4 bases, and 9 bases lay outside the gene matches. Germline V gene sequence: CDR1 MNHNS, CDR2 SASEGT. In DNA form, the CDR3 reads TGTGCCAGCAGTGGTCTAGCGGGGGGGGCCGGTTACACCGGGGAGCTGTTTTTT. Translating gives CASSGLAGGAGYTGELFF.

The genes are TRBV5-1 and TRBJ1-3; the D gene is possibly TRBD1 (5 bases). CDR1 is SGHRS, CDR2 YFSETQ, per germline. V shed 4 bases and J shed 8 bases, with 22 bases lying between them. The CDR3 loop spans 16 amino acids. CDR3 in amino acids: CASSLGRGQGGDTIYF. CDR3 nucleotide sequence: TGCGCCAGCAGCCTGGGCCGGGGCCAAGGAGGCGACACCATATATTTT.

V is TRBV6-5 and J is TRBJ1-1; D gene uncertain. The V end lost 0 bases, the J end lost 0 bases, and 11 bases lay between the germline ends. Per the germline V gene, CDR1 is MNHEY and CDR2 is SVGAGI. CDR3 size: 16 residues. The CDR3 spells CASSYSRESMNTEAFF. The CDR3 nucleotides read TGTGCCAGCAGTTACTCGAGAGAGAGCATGAACACTGAAGCTTTCTTT.

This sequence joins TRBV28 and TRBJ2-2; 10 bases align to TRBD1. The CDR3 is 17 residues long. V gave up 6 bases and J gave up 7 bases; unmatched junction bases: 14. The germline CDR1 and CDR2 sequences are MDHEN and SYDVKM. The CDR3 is CASRSPSGTGANGELFF. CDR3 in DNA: TGTGCCAGCAGATCCCCTTCCGGGACAGGGGCCAACGGGGAGCTGTTTTTT.

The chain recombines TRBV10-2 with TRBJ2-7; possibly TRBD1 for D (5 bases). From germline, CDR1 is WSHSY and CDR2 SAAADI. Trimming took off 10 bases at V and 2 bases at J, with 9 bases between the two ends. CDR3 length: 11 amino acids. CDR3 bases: TGCGCCACAGGGAAACCCTACGAGCAGTACTTC. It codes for CATGKPYEQYF.

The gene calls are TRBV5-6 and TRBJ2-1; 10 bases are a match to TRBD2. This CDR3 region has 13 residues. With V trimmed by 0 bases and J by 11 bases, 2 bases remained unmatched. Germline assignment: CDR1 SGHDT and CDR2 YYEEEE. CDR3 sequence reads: CASSLGTSGKQFF. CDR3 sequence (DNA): TGTGCCAGCAGCTTGGGGACTAGCGGAAAGCAGTTCTTC.

The CDR3 nucleotides are TGTGCCAGCAGTCCCGTAGACAGCCACGAGCAGTACTTC. Protein sequence: CASSPVDSHEQYF. V usage is TRBV2 and J usage is TRBJ2-7; the D gene is possibly TRBD1 (5 bases). Germline CDR1 is SNHLY and CDR2 is FYNNEI. The CDR3 runs to 13 residues. V was trimmed by 5 bases and J by 5 bases, leaving 13 bases between them.

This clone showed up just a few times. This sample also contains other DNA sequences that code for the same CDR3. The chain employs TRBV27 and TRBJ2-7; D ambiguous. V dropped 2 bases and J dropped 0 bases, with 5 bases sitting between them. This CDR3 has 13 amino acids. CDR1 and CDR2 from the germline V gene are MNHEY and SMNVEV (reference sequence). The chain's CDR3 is CASSLDYSYEQYF. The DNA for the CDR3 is TGTGCCAGCAGTTTAGATTACTCCTACGAGCAGTACTTC.

The CDR3 DNA sequence: TGTGCCAGCAGCCCTCAAGAGCTCCCTTTGGAGACCCAGTACTTC. This translates into CASSPQELPLETQYF. The chain recombines TRBV11-2 with TRBJ2-5; D is unclear. Germline V gene lookup returns CDR1 SGHAT and CDR2 FQNNGV. CDR3 length: 15 residues. Deletions cut 5 bases from V and 5 bases from J, with 18 bases between.